This is a list of T cell receptor beta chains from one sample in a study of T cell repertoires in cytomegalovirus infection. One entry per CDR3 protein results from TCRdb running MiXCR on the reads. The sample yields roughly 800,000 distinct CDR3 sequences, about 28% seen once. These receptors have no identified antigens. The specimen was cultured CD8+ T cells from PBMCs, collected from culture after CMV antigen stimulation. These receptors were obtained from a human donor in good health (CMV status not recorded). Some clones in this sample may be carry-over from other donors' samples. CDR3s include the opening cysteine and the closing phenylalanine or tryptophan. Fields, in order: D gene, clone size, V gene, J gene, CDR3 length, CDR3 protein. A D gene is named only where the DNA matches it firmly. Clone size is stated in some rows and not others, as once, few, many or a class when expanded.

d_gene: -
abundance: -
v_gene: TRBV29-1
j_gene: TRBJ1-2
len: 13
CDR3aa: CSATPAGARGYTF

d_gene: -
abundance: -
v_gene: TRBV9
j_gene: TRBJ1-6
len: 13
CDR3aa: CASRADRNSPLHF

d_gene: -
abundance: -
v_gene: TRBV7-9
j_gene: TRBJ1-1
len: 16
CDR3aa: CASSTTQRGMNTEAFF

d_gene: -
abundance: -
v_gene: TRBV20-1
j_gene: TRBJ2-1
len: 13
CDR3aa: CSASGTTNNEQFF

d_gene: TRBD2
abundance: -
v_gene: TRBV6-2/TRBV6-3
j_gene: TRBJ2-1
len: 13
CDR3aa: CASSFGLVKEQFF

d_gene: TRBD2
abundance: few
v_gene: TRBV7-9
j_gene: TRBJ2-5
len: 14
CDR3aa: CASSLPTSGGVQYF

d_gene: TRBD2
abundance: few
v_gene: TRBV20-1
j_gene: TRBJ2-1
len: 15
CDR3aa: CSASARGGLYNEQFF

d_gene: TRBD1
abundance: -
v_gene: TRBV29-1
j_gene: TRBJ2-1
len: 14
CDR3aa: CSVGTGTGGWEQFF

d_gene: TRBD1
abundance: many
v_gene: TRBV7-9
j_gene: TRBJ1-1
len: 14
CDR3aa: CASSYTGGRTEAFF

d_gene: -
abundance: few
v_gene: TRBV27
j_gene: TRBJ2-1
len: 15
CDR3aa: CASRLEGGVYNEQFF

d_gene: -
abundance: many
v_gene: TRBV18
j_gene: TRBJ2-3
len: 13
CDR3aa: CASSPPSTDTQYF

d_gene: -
abundance: -
v_gene: TRBV7-9
j_gene: TRBJ1-1
len: 12
CDR3aa: CASGGQNTEAFF

d_gene: TRBD1
abundance: -
v_gene: TRBV19
j_gene: TRBJ2-7
len: 15
CDR3aa: CASSTGQGVGYEQYF

d_gene: TRBD1
abundance: -
v_gene: TRBV10-3
j_gene: TRBJ1-2
len: 12
CDR3aa: CAILDRNYGYTF

d_gene: -
abundance: many
v_gene: TRBV7-9
j_gene: TRBJ2-5
len: 15
CDR3aa: CASSLRPVDGETQYF